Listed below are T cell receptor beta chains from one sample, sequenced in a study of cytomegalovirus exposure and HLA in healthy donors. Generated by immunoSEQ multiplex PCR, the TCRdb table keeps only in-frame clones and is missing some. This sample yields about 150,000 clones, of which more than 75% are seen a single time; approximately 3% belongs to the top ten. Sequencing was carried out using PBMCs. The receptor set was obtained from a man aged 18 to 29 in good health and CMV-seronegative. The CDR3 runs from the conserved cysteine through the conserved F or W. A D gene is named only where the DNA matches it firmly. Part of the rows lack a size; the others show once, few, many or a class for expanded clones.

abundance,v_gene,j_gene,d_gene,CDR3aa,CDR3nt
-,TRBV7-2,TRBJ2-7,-,CASSSWGSGQSHYEQYF,TGTGCCAGCAGCTCCTGGGGGAGCGGGCAATCCCATTACGAGCAGTACTTC
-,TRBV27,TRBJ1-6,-,CASSYNSNSPLHF,TGTGCCAGCAGTTACAACAGTAATTCACCCCTCCACTTT
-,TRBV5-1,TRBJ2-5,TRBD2,CASRPSSGQETQYF,TGCGCCAGCAGACCGTCTAGCGGACAAGAGACCCAGTACTTC
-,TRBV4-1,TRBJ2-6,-,CASSRLGVPGANVLTF,TGCGCCAGCAGCCGTCTAGGGGTTCCTGGGGCCAACGTCCTGACTTTC
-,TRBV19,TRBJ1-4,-,CASRDRGASNEKLFF,TGTGCCAGTAGGGACCGGGGGGCATCTAATGAAAAACTGTTTTTT
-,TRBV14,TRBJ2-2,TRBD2,CASSRVRGGETTGELFF,TGTGCCAGCAGCCGCGTTCGGGGGGGAGAGACCACCGGGGAGCTGTTTTTT
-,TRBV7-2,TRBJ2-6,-,CASSETGVTGGANVLTF,TGTGCCAGCAGCGAGACAGGCGTAACTGGTGGGGCCAACGTCCTGACTTTC
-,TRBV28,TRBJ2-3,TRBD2,CASSLDFGLAVGGGDTQYF,TGTGCCAGCAGTTTAGACTTCGGACTAGCGGTCGGCGGTGGAGATACGCAGTATTTT
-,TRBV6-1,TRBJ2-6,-,CASSESLSGANVLTF,TGTGCCAGCAGTGAATCTCTCTCTGGGGCCAACGTCCTGACTTTC
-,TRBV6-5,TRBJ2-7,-,CASMEQGGPTYEQYF,TGTGCCAGCATGGAGCAGGGGGGCCCCACCTACGAGCAGTACTTC
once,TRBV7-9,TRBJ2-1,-,CASSLVDEQFF,TGTGCCAGCAGCTTAGTCGATGAGCAGTTCTTC
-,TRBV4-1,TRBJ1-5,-,CASSQDVTNNQPQHF,TGCGCCAGCAGCCAAGATGTGACAAACAATCAGCCCCAGCATTTT
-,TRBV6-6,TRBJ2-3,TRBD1,CASSPGGRDTQYF,TGTGCCAGCAGCCCAGGGGGCAGAGATACGCAGTATTTT
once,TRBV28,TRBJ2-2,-,CASSFRENTGELFF,TGTGCCAGCAGTTTCAGGGAGAACACCGGGGAGCTGTTTTTT
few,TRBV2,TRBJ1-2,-,CAARRQDSYTF,TGTGCCGCTCGCCGCCAGGACAGCTACACCTTC
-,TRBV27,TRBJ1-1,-,CASSFETPHRDAPRVFF,TGTGCCAGCAGTTTCGAGACCCCGCACAGAGACGCCCCGAGGGTTTTCTTT
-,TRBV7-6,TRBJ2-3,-,CASSLVGAFGTDTQYF,TGTGCCAGCAGCTTAGTGGGGGCATTTGGCACAGATACGCAGTATTTT
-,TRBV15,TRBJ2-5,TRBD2,CATSTGGQGSRSQYF,TGTGCCACCAGCACGGGGGGGCAGGGTAGTCGGTCCCAGTACTTC
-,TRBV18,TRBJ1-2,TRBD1,CASSPYPGQVEESDYGYTF,TGTGCCAGCTCACCCTACCCGGGACAGGTAGAAGAGAGCGACTATGGCTACACCTTC
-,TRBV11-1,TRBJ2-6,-,CASSLPRTAYSGANVLTF,TGTGCCAGCAGCCTACCCCGGACAGCTTACTCTGGGGCCAACGTCCTGACTTTC
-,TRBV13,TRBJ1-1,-,CATSTGNTEAFF,TGTGCCACTTCGACAGGGAACACTGAAGCTTTCTTT
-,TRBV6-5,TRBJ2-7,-,CASSYSSGLKDEQYF,TGTGCCAGCAGTTACTCGAGTGGGCTTAAGGACGAGCAGTACTTC
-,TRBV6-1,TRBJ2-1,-,CAAGLYNEQFF,TGTGCCGCAGGGCTTTACAATGAGCAGTTCTTC
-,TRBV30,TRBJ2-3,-,CAWSEGRGTSTDTQYF,TGTGCCTGGAGTGAAGGTAGGGGAACAAGCACAGATACGCAGTATTTT
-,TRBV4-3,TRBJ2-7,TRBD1,CASSRSKQGSHYEQYF,TGCGCCAGCAGCCGATCCAAACAGGGGTCGCACTACGAGCAGTACTTC
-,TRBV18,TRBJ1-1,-,CASSRAGDTEAFF,TGTGCCAGCTCACGAGCCGGGGACACTGAAGCTTTCTTT
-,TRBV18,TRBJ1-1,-,CASSPRQASNTEAFF,TGTGCCAGCTCACCCCGACAGGCTTCGAACACTGAAGCTTTCTTT
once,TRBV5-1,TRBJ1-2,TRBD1,CASRDPGQGDGYTF,TGCGCCAGCAGAGACCCGGGACAGGGGGATGGCTACACCTTC
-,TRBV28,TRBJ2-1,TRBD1,CASRTGQGYNEQFF,TGTGCCAGCAGGACGGGACAGGGCTACAATGAGCAGTTCTTC
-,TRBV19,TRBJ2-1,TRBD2,CASSPRTSGNDEQFF,TGTGCCAGTAGTCCACGGACTAGCGGGAATGATGAGCAGTTCTTC
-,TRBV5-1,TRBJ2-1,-,CASSLGQRPISNEQFF,TGCGCCAGCAGCTTGGGACAGAGGCCAATATCCAATGAGCAGTTCTTC
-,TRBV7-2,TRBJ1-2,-,CASSLAGLGSRSYGYTF,TGTGCCAGCAGCTTAGCCGGTCTAGGATCTAGATCCTATGGCTACACCTTC
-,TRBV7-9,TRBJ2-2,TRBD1,CASRAGTGGTGELFF,TGTGCCAGCAGAGCCGGGACAGGGGGCACCGGGGAGCTGTTTTTT
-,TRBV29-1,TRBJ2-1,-,CSGLRGSNEQFF,TGCAGCGGGTTAAGGGGCTCCAATGAGCAGTTCTTC
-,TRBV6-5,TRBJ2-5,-,CASTGAEDENQYF,TGTGCCAGCACCGGCGCGGAGGACGAGAACCAGTACTTC
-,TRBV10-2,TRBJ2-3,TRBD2,CASSWTSGITDTQYF,TGCGCCAGCAGCTGGACTAGCGGGATCACAGATACGCAGTATTTT
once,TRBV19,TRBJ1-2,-,CASTTRVPVGGYTF,TGTGCCAGTACCACACGGGTACCAGTGGGTGGCTACACCTTC
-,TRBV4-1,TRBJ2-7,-,CASSSESYEQYF,TGCGCCAGCAGTTCGGAGTCCTACGAGCAGTACTTC
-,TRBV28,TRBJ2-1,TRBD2,CASSLAGRALDEQFF,TGTGCCAGCAGTTTAGCCGGGAGGGCCTTGGATGAGCAGTTCTTC
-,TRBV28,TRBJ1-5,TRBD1,CASTPGQGSQPQHF,TGTGCCAGCACCCCGGGACAGGGGAGTCAGCCCCAGCATTTT
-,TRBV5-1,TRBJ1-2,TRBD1,CASSGQVANYGYTF,TGCGCCAGCTCCGGACAGGTAGCTAACTATGGCTACACCTTC
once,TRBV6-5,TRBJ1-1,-,CASRTGRNTEAFF,TGTGCCAGCAGGACAGGCCGGAACACTGAAGCTTTCTTT
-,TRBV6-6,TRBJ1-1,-,CASSYEGVTEAFF,TGTGCCAGCAGTTACGAAGGAGTAACTGAAGCTTTCTTT
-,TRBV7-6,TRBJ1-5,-,CASSPGQHSNQPQHF,TGTGCCAGCAGCCCAGGACAGCATAGCAATCAGCCCCAGCATTTT
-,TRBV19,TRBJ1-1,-,CASSPPTGPEAFF,TGTGCCAGTAGCCCCCCCACAGGCCCTGAAGCTTTCTTT
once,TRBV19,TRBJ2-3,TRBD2,CASSISSGHTTDTQYF,TGTGCCAGTAGTATTTCTAGCGGTCACACCACAGATACGCAGTATTTT
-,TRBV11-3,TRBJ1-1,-,CASSLQGNTEAFF,TGTGCCAGCAGCTTACAGGGGAACACTGAAGCTTTCTTT
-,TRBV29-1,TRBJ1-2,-,CSAEGGSEYTF,TGCAGCGCCGAGGGAGGGTCTGAGTACACCTTC
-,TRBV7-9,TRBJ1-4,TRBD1,CASSFADRATNEKLFF,TGTGCCAGCAGCTTCGCGGACAGGGCAACTAATGAAAAACTGTTTTTT
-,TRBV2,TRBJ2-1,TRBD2,CASSPAGLAGAWFF,TGTGCCAGCAGTCCTGCGGGACTAGCGGGGGCCTGGTTCTTC
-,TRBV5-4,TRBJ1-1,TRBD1,CASSLPTGVGNTEAFF,TGTGCCAGCAGCTTACCGACAGGGGTGGGGAACACTGAAGCTTTCTTT
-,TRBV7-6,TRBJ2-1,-,CASSPGEGGSYNEQFF,TGTGCCAGCAGCCCAGGAGAGGGTGGCTCCTACAATGAGCAGTTCTTC
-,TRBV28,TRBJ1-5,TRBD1,CASNLWDRDFYQPQHF,TGTGCCAGCAATCTCTGGGACAGGGATTTTTATCAGCCCCAGCATTTT
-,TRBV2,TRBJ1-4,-,CASSQGGGNEKLFF,TGTGCCAGCAGCCAAGGGGGAGGGAATGAAAAACTGTTTTTT
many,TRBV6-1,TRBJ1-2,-,CASRQFSLGYTF,TGTGCCAGCCGACAGTTCTCCCTTGGCTACACCTTC
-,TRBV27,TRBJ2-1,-,CASSSGASYNEQFF,TGTGCCAGCAGTTCAGGGGCGTCCTACAATGAGCAGTTCTTC
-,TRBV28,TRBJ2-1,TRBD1,CASGDPGQGGRNEQFF,TGTGCCAGCGGGGACCCGGGACAGGGGGGCCGCAATGAGCAGTTCTTC
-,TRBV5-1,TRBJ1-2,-,CASSSNDRSRYGYTF,TGCGCCAGCAGCTCAAATGACAGGAGCCGTTATGGCTACACCTTC
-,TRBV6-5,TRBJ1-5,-,CAVQQGRGQPQHF,TGTGCCGTCCAACAGGGAAGAGGTCAGCCCCAGCATTTT